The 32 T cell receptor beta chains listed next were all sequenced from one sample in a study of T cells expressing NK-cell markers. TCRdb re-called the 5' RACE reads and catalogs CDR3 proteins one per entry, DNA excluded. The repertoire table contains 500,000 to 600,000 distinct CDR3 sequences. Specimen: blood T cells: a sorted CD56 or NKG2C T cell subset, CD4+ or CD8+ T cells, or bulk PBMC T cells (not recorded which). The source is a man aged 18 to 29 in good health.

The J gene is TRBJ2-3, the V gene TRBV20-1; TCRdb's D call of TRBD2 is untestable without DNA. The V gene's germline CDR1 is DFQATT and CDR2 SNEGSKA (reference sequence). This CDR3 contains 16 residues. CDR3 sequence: CSAFQSGDGSTDTQYF.

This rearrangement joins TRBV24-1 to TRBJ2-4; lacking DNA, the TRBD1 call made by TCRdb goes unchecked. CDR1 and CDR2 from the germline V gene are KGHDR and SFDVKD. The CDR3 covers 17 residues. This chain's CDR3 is CATSDLWGAGAKNIQYF.

The CDR3 protein is CASSQDRAPPQHF. The V call is TRBV4-2, the J call TRBJ1-5; TCRdb calls TRBD1, which cannot be checked without DNA. The CDR3 sequence is 13 residues long. Germline CDR1 LGHNA, CDR2 YNFKEQ.

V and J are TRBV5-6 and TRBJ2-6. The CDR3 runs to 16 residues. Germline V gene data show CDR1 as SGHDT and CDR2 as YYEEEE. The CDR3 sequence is CASSLMWASGANVLTF.

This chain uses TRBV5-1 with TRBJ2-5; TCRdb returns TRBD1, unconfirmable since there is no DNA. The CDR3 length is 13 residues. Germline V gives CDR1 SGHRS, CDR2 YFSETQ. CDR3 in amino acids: CASSGGAQETQYF.

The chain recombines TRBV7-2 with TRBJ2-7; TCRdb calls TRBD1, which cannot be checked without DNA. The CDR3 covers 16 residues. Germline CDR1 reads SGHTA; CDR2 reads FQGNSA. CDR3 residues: CASSLVTLGTGGEQYF.

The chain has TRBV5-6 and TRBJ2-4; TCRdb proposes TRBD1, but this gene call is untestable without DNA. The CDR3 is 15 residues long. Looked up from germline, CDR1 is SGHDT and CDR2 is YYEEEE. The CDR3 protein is CASSFTGTGKNIQYF. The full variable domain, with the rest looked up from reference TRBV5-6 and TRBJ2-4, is DAGVTQSPTHLIKTRGQQVTLRCSPKSGHDTVSWYQQALGQGPQFIFQYYEEEERQRGNFPDRFSGHQFPNYSSELNVNALLLGDSALYLCASSFTGTGKNIQYFGAGTRLSVL.

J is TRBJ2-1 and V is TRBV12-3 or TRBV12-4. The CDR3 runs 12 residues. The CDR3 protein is CASSFWVDEQFF.

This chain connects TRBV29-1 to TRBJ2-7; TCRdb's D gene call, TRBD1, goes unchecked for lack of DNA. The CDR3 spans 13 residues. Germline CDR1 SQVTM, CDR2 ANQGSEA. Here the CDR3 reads CSVEELGAGEQYF.

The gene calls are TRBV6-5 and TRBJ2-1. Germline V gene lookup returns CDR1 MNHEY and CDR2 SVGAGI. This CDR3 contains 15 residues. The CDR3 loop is CASSYGSGPNNEQFF.

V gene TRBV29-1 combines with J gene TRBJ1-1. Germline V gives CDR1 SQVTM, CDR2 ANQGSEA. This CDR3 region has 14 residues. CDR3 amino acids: CSVEEVPLYTEAFF. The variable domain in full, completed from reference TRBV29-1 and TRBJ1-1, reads SAVISQKPSRDICQRGTSLTIQCQVDSQVTMMFWYRQQPGQSLTLIATANQGSEATYESGFVIDKFPISRPNLTFSTLTVSNMSPEDSSIYLCSVEEVPLYTEAFFGQGTRLTVV.

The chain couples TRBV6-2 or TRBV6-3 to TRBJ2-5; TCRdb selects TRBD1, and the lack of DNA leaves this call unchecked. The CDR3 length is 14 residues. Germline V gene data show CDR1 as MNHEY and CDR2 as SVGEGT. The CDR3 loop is CASIQAQGLETQYF.

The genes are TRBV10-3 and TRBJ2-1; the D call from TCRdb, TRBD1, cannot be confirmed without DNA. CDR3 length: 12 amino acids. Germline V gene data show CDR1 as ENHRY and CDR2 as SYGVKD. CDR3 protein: CAIHTGYNEQFF.

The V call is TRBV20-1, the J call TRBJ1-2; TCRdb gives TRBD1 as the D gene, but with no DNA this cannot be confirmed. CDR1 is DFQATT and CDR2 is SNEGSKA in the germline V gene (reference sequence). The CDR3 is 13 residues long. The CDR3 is CSALDRGVRGYTF.

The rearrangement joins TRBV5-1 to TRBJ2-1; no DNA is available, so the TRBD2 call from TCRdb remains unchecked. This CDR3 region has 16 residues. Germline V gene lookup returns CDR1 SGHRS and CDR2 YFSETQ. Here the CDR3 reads CASSLALSSAVGLWFF.

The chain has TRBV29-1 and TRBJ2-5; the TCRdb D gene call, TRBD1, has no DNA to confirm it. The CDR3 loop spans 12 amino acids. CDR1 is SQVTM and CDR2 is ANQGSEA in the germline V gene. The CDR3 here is CSGMTERETQYF.

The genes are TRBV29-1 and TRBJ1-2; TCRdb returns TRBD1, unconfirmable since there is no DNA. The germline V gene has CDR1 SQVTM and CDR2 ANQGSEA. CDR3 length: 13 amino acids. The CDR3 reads CSVGREGNYGYTF.

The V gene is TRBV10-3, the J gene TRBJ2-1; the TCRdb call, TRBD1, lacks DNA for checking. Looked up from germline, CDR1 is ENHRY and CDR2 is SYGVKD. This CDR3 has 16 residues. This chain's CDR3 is CAITDGTGSSYNEQFF.

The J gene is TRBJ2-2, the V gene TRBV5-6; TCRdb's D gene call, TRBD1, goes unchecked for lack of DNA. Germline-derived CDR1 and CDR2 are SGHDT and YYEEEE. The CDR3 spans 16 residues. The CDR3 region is CASSIGTGLNTGELFF.

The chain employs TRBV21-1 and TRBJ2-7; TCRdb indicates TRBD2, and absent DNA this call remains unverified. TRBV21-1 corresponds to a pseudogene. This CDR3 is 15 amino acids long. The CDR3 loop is CASSKEAQGSYEQYF.

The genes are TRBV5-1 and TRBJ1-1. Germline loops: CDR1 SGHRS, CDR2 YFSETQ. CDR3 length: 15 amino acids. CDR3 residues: CASSLDLTADTEAFF.

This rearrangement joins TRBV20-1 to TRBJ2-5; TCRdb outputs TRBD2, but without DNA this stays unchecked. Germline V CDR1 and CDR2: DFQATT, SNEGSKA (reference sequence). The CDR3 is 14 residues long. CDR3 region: CSACRLAGEETQYF.

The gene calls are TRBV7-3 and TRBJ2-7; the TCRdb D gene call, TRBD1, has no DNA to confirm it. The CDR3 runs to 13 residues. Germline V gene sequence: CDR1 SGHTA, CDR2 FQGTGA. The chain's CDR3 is CASSPTPGREQYF. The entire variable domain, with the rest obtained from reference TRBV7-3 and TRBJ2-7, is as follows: GAGVSQTPSNKVTEKGKYVELRCDPISGHTALYWYRQSLGQGPEFLIYFQGTGAADDSGLPNDRFFAVRPEGSVSTLKIQRTERGDSAVYLCASSPTPGREQYFGPGTRLTVT.

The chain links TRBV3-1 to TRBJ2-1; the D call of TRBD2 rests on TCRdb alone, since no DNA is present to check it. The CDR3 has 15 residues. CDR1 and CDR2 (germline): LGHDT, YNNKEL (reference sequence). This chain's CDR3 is CASSSERVPYNEQFF.

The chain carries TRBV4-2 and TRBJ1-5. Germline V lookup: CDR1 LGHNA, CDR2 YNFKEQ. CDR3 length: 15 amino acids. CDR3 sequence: CASSQDLSRFQPQHF.

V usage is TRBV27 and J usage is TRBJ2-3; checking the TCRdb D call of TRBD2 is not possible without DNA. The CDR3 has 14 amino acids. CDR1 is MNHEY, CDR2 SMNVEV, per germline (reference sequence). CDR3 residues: CASSLLGAGDTQYF.

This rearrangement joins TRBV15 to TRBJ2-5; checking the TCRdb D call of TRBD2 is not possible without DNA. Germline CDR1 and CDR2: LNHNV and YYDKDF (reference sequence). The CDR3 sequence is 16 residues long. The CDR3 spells CATNLNRGRAGETQYF. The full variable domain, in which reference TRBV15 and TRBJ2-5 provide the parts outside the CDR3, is DAMVIQNPRYQVTQFGKPVTLSCSQTLNHNVMYWYQQKSSQAPKLLFHYYDKDFNNEADTPDNFQSRRPNTSFCFLDIRSPGLGDTAMYLCATNLNRGRAGETQYFGPGTRLLVL.

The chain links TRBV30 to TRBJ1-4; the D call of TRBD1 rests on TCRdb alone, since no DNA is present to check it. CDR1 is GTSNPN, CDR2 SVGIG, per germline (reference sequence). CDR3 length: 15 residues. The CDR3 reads CAWSVGTHSNEKLFF.

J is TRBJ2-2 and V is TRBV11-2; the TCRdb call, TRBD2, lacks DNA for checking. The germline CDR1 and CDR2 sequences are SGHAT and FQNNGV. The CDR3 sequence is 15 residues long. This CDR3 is CASSAGRGNTGELFF.

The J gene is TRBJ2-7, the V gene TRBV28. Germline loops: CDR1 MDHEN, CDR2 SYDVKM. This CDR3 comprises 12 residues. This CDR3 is CASSSGFYEQYF.

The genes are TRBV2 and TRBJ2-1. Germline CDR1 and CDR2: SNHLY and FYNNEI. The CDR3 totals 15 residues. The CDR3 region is CASSDHGSTYNEQFF. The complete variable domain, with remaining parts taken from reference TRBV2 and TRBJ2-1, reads EPEVTQTPSHQVTQMGQEVILRCVPISNHLYFYWYRQILGQKVEFLVSFYNNEISEKSEIFDDQFSVERPDGSNFTLKIRSTKLEDSAMYFCASSDHGSTYNEQFFGPGTRLTVL.

The CDR3 protein is CASSFWQGAYNSPLHF. The chain uses TRBV12-3 or TRBV12-4 and TRBJ1-6; lacking DNA, the TRBD1 call made by TCRdb goes unchecked. CDR3 length: 16 residues.